Listed here are 14 T cell receptor beta chains from one sample, sequenced in a study of CD8 T cells in Susac syndrome. A quantity of about 0.5 to 1 ug RNA underwent reverse transcription using random hexamers. TCRdb reprocessed the immunoSEQ multiplex PCR reads with MiXCR, giving one entry per CDR3 protein. Among 150,000 to 200,000 distinct CDR3 sequences listed, roughly 92% were seen once. The sequenced sample was CD4+ T cells from PBMCs. Receptors originate from a human donor with Susac syndrome.

CDR3: CASSLRAGAYNEQFF. CDR3 DNA sequence: TGTGCCAGCAGCTTGAGGGCGGGTGCCTACAATGAGCAGTTCTTC. The chain carries TRBV5-5 and TRBJ2-1, with D possibly TRBD2 on 5 matching bases. The CDR3 length is 15 residues. V lost 1 base and J 2 bases, leaving 10 bases between the germline ends. Germline V lookup: CDR1 SGHKS, CDR2 YYEKEE (reference sequence).

The rearrangement links TRBV5-1 to TRBJ2-5; maybe TRBD2 (5 bases). The CDR3 totals 15 residues. Germline V gene sequence: CDR1 SGHRS, CDR2 YFSETQ. The V end was cut by 0 bases, the J end by 5 bases, with 14 bases between. CDR3 DNA sequence: TGCGCCAGCAGCTTGGGTCGGATAGGCGGGGAGACCCAGTACTTC. Amino acid sequence: CASSLGRIGGETQYF. The complete variable domain, with remaining parts taken from reference TRBV5-1 and TRBJ2-5, reads KAGVTQTPRYLIKTRGQQVTLSCSPISGHRSVSWYQQTPGQGLQFLFEYFSETQRNKGNFPGRFSGRQFSNSRSEMNVSTLELGDSALYLCASSLGRIGGETQYFGPGTRLLVL.

The gene calls are TRBV5-1 and TRBJ1-1, with 7 bases aligning to TRBD1. This CDR3 has 14 residues. Germline CDR1 SGHRS, CDR2 YFSETQ. The V and J ends lost 6 bases and 1 base, in that order; junction bases with no gene match: 6. DNA of the CDR3: TGCGCCAGCACCTTTGCAGGGGGGAACACTGAAGCTTTCTTT. Amino acids: CASTFAGGNTEAFF.

The chain couples TRBV25-1 to TRBJ1-5; tentatively, D is TRBD1 (5 bases). The V gene lost 1 base and the J gene lost 7 bases, with 8 bases spanning the gap. Germline CDR1 is MGHDK and CDR2 is SYGVNS. The CDR3 covers 13 residues. CDR3 nucleotides: TGTGCCAGCAGTGAATCGAGGGGACAGCCCCAGCATTTT. Its protein is CASSESRGQPQHF.

The gene calls are TRBV15 and TRBJ2-1; TRBD2 matches at 14 bases. Germline V gene sequence: CDR1 LNHNV, CDR2 YYDKDF (reference sequence). The length of the CDR3 is 20 residues. V lost 0 bases and J lost 0; bases outside the gene matches: 7. The CDR3 DNA is TGTGCCACCAGCAGAGATCGGACTAGCGGGGGGCCGAGCTCCTACAATGAGCAGTTCTTC. Translating it yields CATSRDRTSGGPSSYNEQFF.

CDR3: CASSRTSGEQFF. CDR3 DNA sequence: TGTGCCAGCAGTCGGACTAGTGGTGAGCAGTTCTTC. The J gene is TRBJ2-1, the V gene TRBV6-2 or TRBV6-3; 7 bases line up with TRBD2. Germline V CDR1 and CDR2: MNHEY, SVGEGT. Trimming removed 5 bases from V and 9 bases from J; junction bases left unmatched: 4. There are 12 residues in the CDR3.

This chain links TRBV7-2 with TRBJ2-7; no firm D call. Trimming removed 2 bases at V and 0 bases at J, with 5 bases between. Germline V gives CDR1 SGHTA, CDR2 FQGNSA. This CDR3 has 13 amino acids. CDR3 region: CASSLNPSYEQYF. In nucleotides, the CDR3 is TGTGCCAGCAGCTTAAACCCCTCCTACGAGCAGTACTTC.

This chain links TRBV20-1 with TRBJ2-5, with 8 bases identical to TRBD2. V was pared by 1 base and J by 5 bases, with 6 bases of the junction left unmatched. The CDR3 length is 14 residues. Germline CDR1 and CDR2: DFQATT and SNEGSKA (reference sequence). CDR3 residues: CSARAPSGRETQYF. CDR3 bases: TGCAGTGCTAGAGCCCCTAGCGGGCGGGAGACCCAGTACTTC.

The rearrangement joins TRBV25-1 to TRBJ2-3, with 10 bases matching TRBD2. The CDR3 spans 17 residues. J lost 0 bases, V lost 6 bases, and 9 bases had no gene match. The germline gives CDR1 MGHDK, CDR2 SYGVNS. DNA of the CDR3: TGTGCCAGCAGAGCGGGGGGGCTTTACAGAAGCACAGATACGCAGTATTTT. As protein: CASRAGGLYRSTDTQYF.

V usage is TRBV7-9 and J usage is TRBJ2-1; D is perhaps TRBD1 or TRBD2 (5 bases each). This CDR3 region has 15 residues. Germline V gene lookup returns CDR1 SEHNR and CDR2 FQNEAQ (reference sequence). V was trimmed by 3 bases and J by 8 bases, leaving 17 bases between them. The CDR3: CASSFRQTTRDEQFF. The CDR3 DNA follows: TGTGCCAGCAGCTTTAGACAGACCACTAGGGATGAGCAGTTCTTC. Looking up the rest from reference TRBV7-9 and TRBJ2-1 gives the full variable domain: DTGVSQNPRHKITKRGQNVTFRCDPISEHNRLYWYRQTLGQGPEFLTYFQNEAQLEKSRLLSDRFSAERPKGSFSTLEIQRTEQGDSAMYLCASSFRQTTRDEQFFGPGTRLTVL.

This clonotype has more than one count but fewer than ten. The genes are TRBV2 and TRBJ2-5, with D tentatively TRBD1 (5 bases). Trimming removed 3 bases from V and 6 bases from J, with 11 bases in between. This CDR3 contains 13 residues. CDR1 is SNHLY and CDR2 is FYNNEI in the germline V gene. The CDR3 bases are TGTGCCAGCAGTGATGGGCAGGGAAAGACCCAGTACTTC. It translates to CASSDGQGKTQYF.

The chain links TRBV20-1 to TRBJ2-5, with no clear D. The germline V gene has CDR1 DFQATT and CDR2 SNEGSKA (reference sequence). V was shortened by 3 bases and J by 2 bases, with 10 bases between the two germline ends. CDR3 length equals 13 residues. CDR3 bases: TGCAGTGCTAGGTTACAACAGCAAGAGACCCAGTACTTC. Amino acids: CSARLQQQETQYF.

This clonotype was seen only once. The chain has TRBV20-1 and TRBJ1-4; 9 nucleotides align to TRBD1. Germline V gene sequence: CDR1 DFQATT, CDR2 SNEGSKA (reference sequence). The CDR3 totals 15 residues. J lost 7 bases, V lost 3 bases, and 9 bases had no gene match. The CDR3 DNA follows: TGCAGTGCTAGGGTAACAGGGGGCGCCGGTGAAAAACTGTTTTTT. This encodes CSARVTGGAGEKLFF.

This clonotype was recorded a few times. The chain joins TRBV18 to TRBJ2-5, with 8 bases aligning to TRBD1. With 2 bases clipped from V and 1 base from J, the junction kept 3 bases outside the gene matches. The CDR3 is 15 residues long. Germline V CDR1 and CDR2: KGHSH, LQKENI. In DNA, the CDR3 is TGTGCCAGCTCACCAGGGACAGGACCCCAAGAGACCCAGTACTTC. Translated: CASSPGTGPQETQYF.